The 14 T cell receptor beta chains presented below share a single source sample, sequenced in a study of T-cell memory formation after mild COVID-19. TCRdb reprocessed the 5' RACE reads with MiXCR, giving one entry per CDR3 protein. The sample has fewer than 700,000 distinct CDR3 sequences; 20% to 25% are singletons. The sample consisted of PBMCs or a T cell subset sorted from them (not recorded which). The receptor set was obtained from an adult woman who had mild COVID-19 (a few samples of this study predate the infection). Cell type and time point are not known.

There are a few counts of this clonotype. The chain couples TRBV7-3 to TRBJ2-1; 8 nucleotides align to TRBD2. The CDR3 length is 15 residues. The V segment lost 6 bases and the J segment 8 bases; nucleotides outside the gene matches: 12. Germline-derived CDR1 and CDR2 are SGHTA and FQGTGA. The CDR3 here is CASRRTGGLFDEQFF. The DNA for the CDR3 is TGTGCCAGCAGAAGGACGGGGGGGCTTTTTGATGAGCAGTTCTTC.

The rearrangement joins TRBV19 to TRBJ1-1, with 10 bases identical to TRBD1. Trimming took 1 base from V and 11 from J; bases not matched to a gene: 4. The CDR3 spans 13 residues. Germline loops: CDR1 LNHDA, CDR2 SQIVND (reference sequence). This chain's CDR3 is CASSIVGTGAAFF. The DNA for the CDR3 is TGTGCCAGTAGTATAGTAGGGACAGGGGCGGCTTTCTTT.

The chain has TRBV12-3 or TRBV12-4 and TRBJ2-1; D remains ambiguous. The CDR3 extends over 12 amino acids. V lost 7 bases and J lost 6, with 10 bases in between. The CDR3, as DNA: TGTGCCAGCACCATTCATTTCAATGAGCAGTTCTTC. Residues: CASTIHFNEQFF.

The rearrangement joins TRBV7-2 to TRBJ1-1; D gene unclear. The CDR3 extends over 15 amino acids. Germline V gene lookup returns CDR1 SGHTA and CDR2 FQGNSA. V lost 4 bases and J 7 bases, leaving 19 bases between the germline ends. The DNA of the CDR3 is TGTGCCAGCAGCTCTCCACTCACTTCTACCATTGAAGCTTTCTTT. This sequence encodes CASSSPLTSTIEAFF.

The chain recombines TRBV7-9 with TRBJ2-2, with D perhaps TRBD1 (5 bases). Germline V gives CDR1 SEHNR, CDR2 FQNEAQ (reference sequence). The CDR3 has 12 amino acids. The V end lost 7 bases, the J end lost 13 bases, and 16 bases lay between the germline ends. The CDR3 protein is CASTSGAGGLFF. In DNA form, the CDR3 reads TGTGCCAGCACCTCTGGGGCCGGTGGGCTGTTTTTT.

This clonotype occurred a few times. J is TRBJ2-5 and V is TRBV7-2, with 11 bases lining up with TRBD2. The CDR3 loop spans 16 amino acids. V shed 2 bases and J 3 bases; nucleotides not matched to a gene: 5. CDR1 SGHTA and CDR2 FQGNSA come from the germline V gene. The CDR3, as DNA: TGTGCCAGCAGCTTAACTAGCGGGAGTTATGAAGAGACCCAGTACTTC. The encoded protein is CASSLTSGSYEETQYF.

The CDR3 sequence: CSGRGPNTGELFF. CDR3 nucleotides: TGCAGTGGTCGAGGACCGAACACCGGGGAGCTGTTTTTT. This chain connects TRBV20-1 to TRBJ2-2, with D uncertain. Trimming took 7 bases from V and 0 from J, leaving 9 bases between them. The CDR3 totals 13 residues. Per germline, CDR1 DFQATT and CDR2 SNEGSKA (reference sequence).

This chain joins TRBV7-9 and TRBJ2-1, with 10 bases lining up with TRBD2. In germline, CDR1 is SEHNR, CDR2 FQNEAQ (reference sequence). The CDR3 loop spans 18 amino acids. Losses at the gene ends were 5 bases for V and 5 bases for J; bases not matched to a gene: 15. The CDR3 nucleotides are TGTGCCAGCAGCGGGTGGGGAGGCTCTAGCGGGGGAAACAATGAGCAGTTCTTC. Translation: CASSGWGGSSGGNNEQFF.

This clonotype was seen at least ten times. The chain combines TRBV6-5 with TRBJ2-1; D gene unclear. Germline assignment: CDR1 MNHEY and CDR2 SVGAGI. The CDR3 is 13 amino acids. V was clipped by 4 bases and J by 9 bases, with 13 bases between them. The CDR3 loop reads CASSSSLGFEQFF. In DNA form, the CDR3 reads TGTGCCAGCAGTTCCAGCCTGGGGTTTGAGCAGTTCTTC.

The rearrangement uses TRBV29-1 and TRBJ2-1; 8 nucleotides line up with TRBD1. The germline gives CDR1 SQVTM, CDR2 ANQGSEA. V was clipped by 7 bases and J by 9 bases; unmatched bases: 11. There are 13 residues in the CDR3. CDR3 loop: CSAGPQGAFEQFF. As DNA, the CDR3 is TGCAGCGCTGGGCCTCAGGGGGCGTTTGAGCAGTTCTTC.

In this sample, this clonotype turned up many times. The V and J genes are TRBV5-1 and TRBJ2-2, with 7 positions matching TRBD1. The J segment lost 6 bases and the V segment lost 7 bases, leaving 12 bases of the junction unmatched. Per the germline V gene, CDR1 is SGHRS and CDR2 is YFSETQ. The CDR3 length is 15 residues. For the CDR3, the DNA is TGCGCCAGCGGGGACGGGACAGTGACGGCCGGGGAGCTGTTTTTT. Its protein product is CASGDGTVTAGELFF.

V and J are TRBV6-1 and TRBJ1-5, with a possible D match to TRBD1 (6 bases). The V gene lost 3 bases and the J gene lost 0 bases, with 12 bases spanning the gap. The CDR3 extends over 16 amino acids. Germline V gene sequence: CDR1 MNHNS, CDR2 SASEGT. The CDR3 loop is CASSDRGPYSNQPQHF. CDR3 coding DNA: TGTGCCAGCAGTGACAGGGGACCCTATAGCAATCAGCCCCAGCATTTT.

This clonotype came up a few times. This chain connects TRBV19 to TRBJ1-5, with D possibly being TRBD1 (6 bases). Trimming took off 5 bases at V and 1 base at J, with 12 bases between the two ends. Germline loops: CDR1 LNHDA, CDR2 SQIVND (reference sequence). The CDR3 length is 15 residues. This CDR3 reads CASSATGISNQPQHF. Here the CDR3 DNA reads TGTGCCAGTAGTGCAACAGGGATAAGCAATCAGCCCCAGCATTTT.

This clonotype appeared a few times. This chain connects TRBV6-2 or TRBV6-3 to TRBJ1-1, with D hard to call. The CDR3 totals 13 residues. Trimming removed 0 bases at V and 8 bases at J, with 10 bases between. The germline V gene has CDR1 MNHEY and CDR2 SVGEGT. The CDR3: CASSYSLTFEAFF. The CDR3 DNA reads TGTGCCAGCAGTTACTCCCTAACGTTCGAAGCTTTCTTT.